The 20 T cell receptor beta chains reported below all come from one sample, sequenced in a study of shared clonotypes between healthy human individuals. Some clones are missing from TCRdb's copy, which holds only in-frame ones; the method was immunoSEQ multiplex PCR. The sample lists roughly 520,000 clones; about 96% were seen once. The sequenced sample was naive CD4+ T cells sorted from blood. Specified subset: CD45RA+ positively selected. Receptor source: a woman aged 25 to 45 in good health.

This clone was seen once. The chain joins TRBV6-1 to TRBJ2-3, with 8 bases that match TRBD2. This CDR3 is built from 12 residues. Germline V gene data show CDR1 as MNHNS and CDR2 as SASEGT. Here the CDR3 DNA reads TGTGCAAGCGGGAGTTACACAGATACGCAGTATTTT. Protein product: CASGSYTDTQYF.

This clone has only one observation. This chain uses TRBV18 with TRBJ2-7; TRBD2 agrees at 12 bases. Unmatched junction bases numbered 7, after V lost 5 bases and J lost 2 bases. CDR3 size: 16 residues. Looked up from germline, CDR1 is KGHSH and CDR2 is LQKENI. The CDR3 loop reads CASSSATSGGPYEQYF. DNA for the CDR3: TGTGCCAGCTCATCCGCGACTAGCGGGGGCCCCTACGAGCAGTACTTC.

The J gene is TRBJ1-1, the V gene TRBV11-1; perhaps TRBD1 as D (6 bases). V gave up 5 bases and J gave up 3 bases, with 19 bases separating them. Germline V lookup: CDR1 SGHAT, CDR2 FQDESV (reference sequence). This CDR3 contains 16 residues. The CDR3 spells CASSPHRARRDTEAFF. CDR3 nucleotides: TGTGCCAGCAGCCCCCACAGGGCTCGCCGGGACACTGAAGCTTTCTTT.

V and J are TRBV2 and TRBJ1-1; weak D call: TRBD1 (6 bases). Looked up from germline, CDR1 is SNHLY and CDR2 is FYNNEI. V lost 7 bases and J lost 0, with 15 bases in between. There are 15 residues in the CDR3. The CDR3 spells CASNIGGHMNTEAFF. The CDR3 DNA follows: TGTGCCAGCAACATTGGGGGGCATATGAACACTGAAGCTTTCTTT. Full variable domain (remainder filled in from reference TRBV2 and TRBJ1-1): EPEVTQTPSHQVTQMGQEVILRCVPISNHLYFYWYRQILGQKVEFLVSFYNNEISEKSEIFDDQFSVERPDGSNFTLKIRSTKLEDSAMYFCASNIGGHMNTEAFFGQGTRLTVV.

The rearrangement links TRBV27 to TRBJ1-1; D call uncertain. The CDR3 length is 14 residues. From germline, CDR1 is MNHEY and CDR2 SMNVEV (reference sequence). Between the trimmed V and J ends, which lost 3 bases and 0 bases, there was a span of 8 bases. CDR3 in amino acids: CASSLFSVNTEAFF. As DNA, the CDR3 is TGTGCCAGCAGTTTGTTTTCGGTGAACACTGAAGCTTTCTTT.

The rearrangement uses TRBV4-2 and TRBJ2-2; D may be TRBD1 (6 bases). Trimming cost V 6 bases and J 2 bases, with 13 bases left between them. The V gene's germline CDR1 is LGHNA and CDR2 YNFKEQ. The CDR3 runs 15 residues. This chain's CDR3 is CASRKQGANTGELFF. The CDR3 DNA reads as TGTGCCAGCAGGAAACAGGGAGCCAACACCGGGGAGCTGTTTTTT.

The chain recombines TRBV19 with TRBJ2-7; D is undetermined. Germline V gene sequence: CDR1 LNHDA, CDR2 SQIVND (reference sequence). The CDR3 covers 17 residues. V was shortened by 3 bases and J by 2 bases, with 20 bases between the two germline ends. CDR3 bases: TGTGCCAGTAGTATGGGCCCATATTGGGGTGACACCTACGAGCAGTACTTC. Its translation is CASSMGPYWGDTYEQYF.

The chain joins TRBV7-8 to TRBJ2-7; 9 nucleotides match TRBD1. There are 17 residues in the CDR3. Trimming took 2 bases from V and 1 from J; bases not matched to a gene: 9. The germline V gene encodes CDR1 SGHVS and CDR2 FQNEAQ. CDR3: CASSLFGGTGQSYEQYF. For the CDR3, the DNA is TGTGCCAGCAGCTTATTCGGAGGGACAGGGCAATCCTACGAGCAGTACTTC.

This clone has a single count. The V gene is TRBV27, the J gene TRBJ1-1; TRBD1 is a possible D gene (5 bases). With 6 bases removed from V and 4 bases from J, the gap between germline ends came to 24 bases. This CDR3 has 17 amino acids. Germline CDR1 and CDR2: MNHEY and SMNVEV (reference sequence). In DNA form, the CDR3 reads TGTGCCAGCAGACCCCAGCGGACAAGTCCCCCAACCACTGAAGCTTTCTTT. This codes for CASRPQRTSPPTTEAFF.

The chain carries TRBV28 and TRBJ2-7; 7 positions agree with TRBD1. The CDR3 covers 18 residues. CDR1 MDHEN and CDR2 SYDVKM come from the germline V gene. Losses at the gene ends were 6 bases for V and 7 bases for J; bases not matched to a gene: 24. CDR3 in DNA: TGTGCCAGCAGCCGCGTCGTGACCAGGGGGTTGTTAGTTCCGGAGCAGTACTTC. It yields the protein CASSRVVTRGLLVPEQYF.

The chain joins TRBV7-9 to TRBJ1-1; D is perhaps TRBD1 (6 bases). This CDR3 has 12 amino acids. Trimming took 5 bases from V and 8 from J, leaving 12 bases between them. Germline CDR1 reads SEHNR; CDR2 reads FQNEAQ (reference sequence). The CDR3 sequence: CASSTGQTEAFF. The CDR3 DNA is TGTGCCAGCAGCACCGGACAGACCGAAGCTTTCTTT.

The chain is built from TRBV19 and TRBJ2-1; 8 bases agree with TRBD2. The CDR3 covers 12 residues. Per the germline V gene, CDR1 is LNHDA and CDR2 is SQIVND (reference sequence). J was trimmed by 10 bases and V by 5 bases; bases with no gene match: 4. The CDR3 nucleotides are TGTGCCAGTAGTCGGTCTAGCGGGGAGCAGTTCTTC. This codes for CASSRSSGEQFF.

The chain joins TRBV9 to TRBJ2-1; 8 nucleotides match TRBD2. V gave up 6 bases and J gave up 0 bases; unmatched junction bases: 8. CDR3 length equals 16 residues. The germline V gene has CDR1 SGDLS and CDR2 YYNGEE. DNA of the CDR3: TGTGCCAGCACCAAAAGCGGGAGAAACTCCTACAATGAGCAGTTCTTC. Translation: CASTKSGRNSYNEQFF.

This clone has just one count. This chain joins TRBV7-6 and TRBJ2-7, with D unresolved. CDR3 length equals 13 residues. V lost 5 bases and J lost 1, with 9 bases in between. Germline V CDR1 and CDR2: SGHVS, FNYEAQ. CDR3 sequence: CASSPGASYEQYF. The CDR3 DNA sequence: TGTGCCAGCAGCCCAGGTGCGTCCTACGAGCAGTACTTC.

This clone occurred once. The V and J genes are TRBV5-1 and TRBJ2-2; no definite D call. CDR3 length: 14 residues. Germline V lookup: CDR1 SGHRS, CDR2 YFSETQ. The ends were cut back, 0 bases at V and 1 base at J, with 4 bases in the middle. The DNA of the CDR3 is TGCGCCAGCAGCTTGGATGAGAACACCGGGGAGCTGTTTTTT. Translating it yields CASSLDENTGELFF. The full variable domain, rest sourced from reference TRBV5-1 and TRBJ2-2, is KAGVTQTPRYLIKTRGQQVTLSCSPISGHRSVSWYQQTPGQGLQFLFEYFSETQRNKGNFPGRFSGRQFSNSRSEMNVSTLELGDSALYLCASSLDENTGELFFGEGSRLTVL.

V is TRBV2 and J is TRBJ2-6; D is unresolved. From germline, CDR1 is SNHLY and CDR2 FYNNEI. The V end lost 6 bases, the J end lost 4 bases, and 16 bases lay between the germline ends. There are 16 residues in the CDR3. CDR3 nucleotide sequence: TGTGCCAGCAGACCGCTGGATGCGAGGGGGGCCAACGTCCTGACTTTC. Translation gives CASRPLDARGANVLTF.

The chain employs TRBV19 and TRBJ2-3, with D possibly TRBD2 on 6 matching bases. With 6 bases removed from V and 9 bases from J, the gap between germline ends came to 25 bases. Germline V gene data show CDR1 as LNHDA and CDR2 as SQIVND (reference sequence). CDR3 size: 16 residues. The CDR3 nucleotides are TGTGCCAGTAGGCCCACTAGCAACCCCATGGGTCGGACGCAGTATTTT. The encoded protein is CASRPTSNPMGRTQYF.

CDR3 bases: TGTGCCAGCAGCTTGGGTGGAGGTGGAGAGACCCAGTACTTC. This encodes CASSLGGGGETQYF. The rearrangement uses TRBV5-6 and TRBJ2-5, with D maybe TRBD2 (5 bases). Trimming cost V 0 bases and J 4 bases, with 10 bases left between them. CDR1 SGHDT and CDR2 YYEEEE come from the germline V gene. The length of the CDR3 is 14 residues.

The V gene is TRBV2, the J gene TRBJ1-5; no definite D call. Trimming took 6 bases from V and 1 from J, leaving 16 bases between them. The CDR3 spans 16 residues. Germline CDR1 SNHLY, CDR2 FYNNEI. The CDR3 bases are TGTGCCAGCAGCCTTTCCGGCGGGGAAAGCAATCAGCCCCAGCATTTT. It codes for CASSLSGGESNQPQHF.

V and J are TRBV9 and TRBJ2-3, with D perhaps matching TRBD2 (5 bases). The germline V and J ends were trimmed by 4 bases and 3 bases, with 12 bases remaining between them. Germline V gene lookup returns CDR1 SGDLS and CDR2 YYNGEE. This CDR3 is 14 amino acids long. The CDR3 coding sequence is TGTGCCAGCAGCCCCAGACGAGGGACAGATACGCAGTATTTT. Amino acids: CASSPRRGTDTQYF.